The 19 T cell receptor beta chains below were found in one sample sequenced in a study of response to subunit inactivated influenza vaccine. Using its own MiXCR run on the RT-PCR reads, TCRdb lists one record per CDR3 protein. The profile shows almost 600,000 distinct CDR3 sequences, approximately 14% of them singletons. The sequences come from PBMCs from blood, collected roughly 12 days after vaccination. All receptors derive from a man in his fifties or sixties who received an inactivated influenza vaccine.

There are a few counts of this clonotype. The CDR3 loop reads CASRAISYNEQFF. CDR3 nucleotides: TGTGCCAGCAGAGCGATATCCTACAATGAGCAGTTCTTC. V is TRBV12-3 or TRBV12-4 and J is TRBJ2-1, with D unresolved. V shed 6 bases and J shed 1 base, with 7 bases lying between them. This CDR3 comprises 13 residues.

This clonotype was counted between two and nine times. V and J are TRBV28 and TRBJ2-3; 8 bases are shared with TRBD2. The trim removed 2 bases at V and 7 bases at J, leaving 5 bases unmatched. Germline-derived CDR1 and CDR2 are MDHEN and SYDVKM. The CDR3 has 14 residues. CDR3 bases: TGTGCCAGCAGTTTAGGACTAGCTGCCAATACGCAGTATTTT. The encoded protein is CASSLGLAANTQYF.

This clonotype was seen a few times. The chain recombines TRBV7-8 with TRBJ2-7, with 10 bases identical to TRBD1. The CDR3 sequence is 14 residues long. Per germline, CDR1 SGHVS and CDR2 FQNEAQ. V was clipped by 5 bases and J by 8 bases; unmatched bases: 9. This chain's CDR3 is CASSTPRGQGQQYF. In nucleotides, the CDR3 is TGTGCCAGCAGCACACCTCGGGGACAGGGGCAGCAGTACTTC.

This clonotype showed up just a few times. The V call is TRBV7-2, the J call TRBJ1-6; weak D call: TRBD1 (5 bases). Trimming took 7 bases from V and 11 from J, leaving 15 bases between them. Per germline, CDR1 SGHTA and CDR2 FQGNSA. The CDR3 has 13 amino acids. CDR3 DNA: TGTGCCAGCAAAACCCCAGAGGGGACACCCCTCCACTTT. Its protein product is CASKTPEGTPLHF.

This clonotype was found a few times. The chain joins TRBV11-2 to TRBJ2-3, with TRBD2 identical over 10 bases. The germline V gene has CDR1 SGHAT and CDR2 FQNNGV. The CDR3 contains 16 residues. V trimming: 0 bases; J trimming: 6 bases; junction bases outside the gene matches: 6. The CDR3 loop reads CASSLEPAGGLDTQYF. The CDR3 bases are TGTGCCAGCAGCTTAGAACCAGCGGGGGGGCTTGATACGCAGTATTTT.

This clonotype has more than one count but fewer than ten. The chain recombines TRBV29-1 with TRBJ1-1; 7 bases fit TRBD1. The CDR3 is made up of 14 amino acids. Germline CDR1 is SQVTM and CDR2 is ANQGSEA. The V segment lost 3 bases and the J segment 0 bases; nucleotides outside the gene matches: 4. This CDR3 is CSVDQGGMNTEAFF. The CDR3 region has the DNA TGCAGCGTTGATCAGGGGGGGATGAACACTGAAGCTTTCTTT.

There are a few counts of this clonotype. The V and J genes are TRBV5-8 and TRBJ1-6, with D possibly being TRBD1 (5 bases). V lost 2 bases, J lost 8 bases, and 11 bases lay in between. The CDR3 has 14 amino acids. Germline CDR1 reads SGHTS; CDR2 reads YDEGEE. CDR3 coding DNA: TGTGCCAGCAGCTTTGGGGGTGGTTATTCACCCCTCCACTTT. Amino acids: CASSFGGGYSPLHF.

This clonotype has only a few counts. CDR3 loop: CASSYRAGGKVEQFF. The CDR3 DNA reads TGTGCCAGCAGTTACAGAGCAGGGGGAAAGGTTGAGCAGTTCTTC. This sequence joins TRBV6-2 or TRBV6-3 and TRBJ2-1; 7 bases fit TRBD1. The CDR3 has 15 residues. Germline loops: CDR1 MNHEY, CDR2 SVGEGT. The trim removed 2 bases at V and 9 bases at J, leaving 10 bases unmatched.

This clonotype was picked up a small number of times. This sequence joins TRBV14 and TRBJ2-1, with D possibly TRBD2 on 5 matching bases. CDR1 is SGHDN and CDR2 is FVKESK in the germline V gene. CDR3 length equals 14 residues. Trimming pared 4 bases from V and 5 bases from J, leaving 12 bases between. The CDR3 region has the DNA TGTGCCAGCAGCCGGAGGCGGAACAACAATGAGCAGTTCTTC. It specifies CASSRRRNNNEQFF.

Only a few counts were recorded for this clonotype. The V and J genes are TRBV29-1 and TRBJ2-1, with a possible D match to TRBD2 (5 bases). Trimming shortened V by 6 bases and J by 1 base, and 7 bases separated the two germline ends. The length of the CDR3 is 12 residues. Germline V CDR1 and CDR2: SQVTM, ANQGSEA. In DNA, the CDR3 is TGCAGCGTCGAGGGATCCTACAATGAGCAGTTCTTC. This encodes CSVEGSYNEQFF.

This chain links TRBV5-1 with TRBJ2-1, with 11 bases that match TRBD2. Germline CDR1 is SGHRS and CDR2 is YFSETQ. The CDR3 is made up of 15 amino acids. Germline trimming cut 1 base from V and 10 bases from J; bases unmatched to any gene: 7. CDR3 coding DNA: TGCGCCAGCAGCTTGACCGGGACTAGCGGCGGCGAGCAGTTCTTC. As protein: CASSLTGTSGGEQFF.

The V and J genes are TRBV13 and TRBJ2-5; tentatively, D is TRBD2 (5 bases). The V end lost 7 bases, the J end lost 4 bases, and 10 bases lay between the germline ends. Germline CDR1 is PRHDT and CDR2 is FYEKMQ (reference sequence). The CDR3 totals 12 residues. In DNA form, the CDR3 reads TGTGCCAGCAACAGAGGGCGAGAGACCCAGTACTTC. Translated: CASNRGRETQYF.

The CDR3 spells CAISLGGNTEAFF. CDR3 in DNA: TGTGCCATCAGTCTCGGGGGGAACACTGAAGCTTTCTTT. The rearrangement uses TRBV10-3 and TRBJ1-1, with D possibly matching TRBD1 (5 bases). The CDR3 consists of 13 residues. V was trimmed by 5 bases and J by 1 base, leaving 8 bases between them. Germline-derived CDR1 and CDR2 are ENHRY and SYGVKD.

This clonotype has at least ten counts. The chain recombines TRBV5-1 with TRBJ2-2; 9 nucleotides agree with TRBD1. Per germline, CDR1 SGHRS and CDR2 YFSETQ. This CDR3 is 14 amino acids long. Losses at the gene ends were 6 bases for V and 10 bases for J; bases not matched to a gene: 10. In DNA form, the CDR3 reads TGCGCCAGCAACATGGACAGGGGCGGATTGGAGCTGTTTTTT. Its translation: CASNMDRGGLELFF.

V and J are TRBV7-2 and TRBJ2-2, with D possibly TRBD2 on 5 matching bases. The germline V and J ends were trimmed by 5 bases and 1 base, with 11 bases remaining between them. The CDR3 extends over 15 amino acids. CDR1 is SGHTA, CDR2 FQGNSA, per germline. CDR3 in DNA: TGTGCCAGCAGCCCAGGAGCGGTGAACACCGGGGAGCTGTTTTTT. Its protein product is CASSPGAVNTGELFF.

The rearrangement links TRBV29-1 to TRBJ2-5; D is perhaps TRBD2 (6 bases). The V end lost 2 bases, the J end lost 5 bases, and 12 bases lay between the germline ends. The CDR3 is 13 residues long. CDR1 SQVTM and CDR2 ANQGSEA come from the germline V gene. The CDR3 bases are TGCAGCGTTGAAAAGGGCGCGGGGGAGACCCAGTACTTC. Translating it yields CSVEKGAGETQYF.

This clonotype was picked up a small number of times. The chain carries TRBV4-3 and TRBJ2-7, with no clear D. V lost 0 bases, J lost 7 bases, and 7 bases lay in between. CDR1 and CDR2 from the germline V gene are LGHNA and YSLEER. The CDR3 is 12 residues long. For the CDR3, the DNA is TGCGCCAGCAGCCAAGATCAGGAGGAGCAGTACTTC. Protein sequence: CASSQDQEEQYF.

The chain is built from TRBV12-3 or TRBV12-4 and TRBJ1-6, with D possibly TRBD1 on 6 matching bases. The CDR3 consists of 15 residues. V dropped 1 base and J dropped 2 bases, with 6 bases sitting between them. The CDR3 sequence: CASSLDRAYNSPLHF. In nucleotides, the CDR3 is TGTGCCAGCAGTTTAGACAGGGCCTATAATTCACCCCTCCACTTT.

This sequence joins TRBV6-2 or TRBV6-3 and TRBJ2-1; D call uncertain. Germline lookup yields CDR1 MNHEY and CDR2 SVGEGT. The V gene lost 3 bases and the J gene lost 6 bases, with 3 bases spanning the gap. This CDR3 is built from 11 residues. This CDR3 reads CASSYFNEQFF. In DNA, the CDR3 is TGTGCCAGCAGTTATTTCAATGAGCAGTTCTTC.